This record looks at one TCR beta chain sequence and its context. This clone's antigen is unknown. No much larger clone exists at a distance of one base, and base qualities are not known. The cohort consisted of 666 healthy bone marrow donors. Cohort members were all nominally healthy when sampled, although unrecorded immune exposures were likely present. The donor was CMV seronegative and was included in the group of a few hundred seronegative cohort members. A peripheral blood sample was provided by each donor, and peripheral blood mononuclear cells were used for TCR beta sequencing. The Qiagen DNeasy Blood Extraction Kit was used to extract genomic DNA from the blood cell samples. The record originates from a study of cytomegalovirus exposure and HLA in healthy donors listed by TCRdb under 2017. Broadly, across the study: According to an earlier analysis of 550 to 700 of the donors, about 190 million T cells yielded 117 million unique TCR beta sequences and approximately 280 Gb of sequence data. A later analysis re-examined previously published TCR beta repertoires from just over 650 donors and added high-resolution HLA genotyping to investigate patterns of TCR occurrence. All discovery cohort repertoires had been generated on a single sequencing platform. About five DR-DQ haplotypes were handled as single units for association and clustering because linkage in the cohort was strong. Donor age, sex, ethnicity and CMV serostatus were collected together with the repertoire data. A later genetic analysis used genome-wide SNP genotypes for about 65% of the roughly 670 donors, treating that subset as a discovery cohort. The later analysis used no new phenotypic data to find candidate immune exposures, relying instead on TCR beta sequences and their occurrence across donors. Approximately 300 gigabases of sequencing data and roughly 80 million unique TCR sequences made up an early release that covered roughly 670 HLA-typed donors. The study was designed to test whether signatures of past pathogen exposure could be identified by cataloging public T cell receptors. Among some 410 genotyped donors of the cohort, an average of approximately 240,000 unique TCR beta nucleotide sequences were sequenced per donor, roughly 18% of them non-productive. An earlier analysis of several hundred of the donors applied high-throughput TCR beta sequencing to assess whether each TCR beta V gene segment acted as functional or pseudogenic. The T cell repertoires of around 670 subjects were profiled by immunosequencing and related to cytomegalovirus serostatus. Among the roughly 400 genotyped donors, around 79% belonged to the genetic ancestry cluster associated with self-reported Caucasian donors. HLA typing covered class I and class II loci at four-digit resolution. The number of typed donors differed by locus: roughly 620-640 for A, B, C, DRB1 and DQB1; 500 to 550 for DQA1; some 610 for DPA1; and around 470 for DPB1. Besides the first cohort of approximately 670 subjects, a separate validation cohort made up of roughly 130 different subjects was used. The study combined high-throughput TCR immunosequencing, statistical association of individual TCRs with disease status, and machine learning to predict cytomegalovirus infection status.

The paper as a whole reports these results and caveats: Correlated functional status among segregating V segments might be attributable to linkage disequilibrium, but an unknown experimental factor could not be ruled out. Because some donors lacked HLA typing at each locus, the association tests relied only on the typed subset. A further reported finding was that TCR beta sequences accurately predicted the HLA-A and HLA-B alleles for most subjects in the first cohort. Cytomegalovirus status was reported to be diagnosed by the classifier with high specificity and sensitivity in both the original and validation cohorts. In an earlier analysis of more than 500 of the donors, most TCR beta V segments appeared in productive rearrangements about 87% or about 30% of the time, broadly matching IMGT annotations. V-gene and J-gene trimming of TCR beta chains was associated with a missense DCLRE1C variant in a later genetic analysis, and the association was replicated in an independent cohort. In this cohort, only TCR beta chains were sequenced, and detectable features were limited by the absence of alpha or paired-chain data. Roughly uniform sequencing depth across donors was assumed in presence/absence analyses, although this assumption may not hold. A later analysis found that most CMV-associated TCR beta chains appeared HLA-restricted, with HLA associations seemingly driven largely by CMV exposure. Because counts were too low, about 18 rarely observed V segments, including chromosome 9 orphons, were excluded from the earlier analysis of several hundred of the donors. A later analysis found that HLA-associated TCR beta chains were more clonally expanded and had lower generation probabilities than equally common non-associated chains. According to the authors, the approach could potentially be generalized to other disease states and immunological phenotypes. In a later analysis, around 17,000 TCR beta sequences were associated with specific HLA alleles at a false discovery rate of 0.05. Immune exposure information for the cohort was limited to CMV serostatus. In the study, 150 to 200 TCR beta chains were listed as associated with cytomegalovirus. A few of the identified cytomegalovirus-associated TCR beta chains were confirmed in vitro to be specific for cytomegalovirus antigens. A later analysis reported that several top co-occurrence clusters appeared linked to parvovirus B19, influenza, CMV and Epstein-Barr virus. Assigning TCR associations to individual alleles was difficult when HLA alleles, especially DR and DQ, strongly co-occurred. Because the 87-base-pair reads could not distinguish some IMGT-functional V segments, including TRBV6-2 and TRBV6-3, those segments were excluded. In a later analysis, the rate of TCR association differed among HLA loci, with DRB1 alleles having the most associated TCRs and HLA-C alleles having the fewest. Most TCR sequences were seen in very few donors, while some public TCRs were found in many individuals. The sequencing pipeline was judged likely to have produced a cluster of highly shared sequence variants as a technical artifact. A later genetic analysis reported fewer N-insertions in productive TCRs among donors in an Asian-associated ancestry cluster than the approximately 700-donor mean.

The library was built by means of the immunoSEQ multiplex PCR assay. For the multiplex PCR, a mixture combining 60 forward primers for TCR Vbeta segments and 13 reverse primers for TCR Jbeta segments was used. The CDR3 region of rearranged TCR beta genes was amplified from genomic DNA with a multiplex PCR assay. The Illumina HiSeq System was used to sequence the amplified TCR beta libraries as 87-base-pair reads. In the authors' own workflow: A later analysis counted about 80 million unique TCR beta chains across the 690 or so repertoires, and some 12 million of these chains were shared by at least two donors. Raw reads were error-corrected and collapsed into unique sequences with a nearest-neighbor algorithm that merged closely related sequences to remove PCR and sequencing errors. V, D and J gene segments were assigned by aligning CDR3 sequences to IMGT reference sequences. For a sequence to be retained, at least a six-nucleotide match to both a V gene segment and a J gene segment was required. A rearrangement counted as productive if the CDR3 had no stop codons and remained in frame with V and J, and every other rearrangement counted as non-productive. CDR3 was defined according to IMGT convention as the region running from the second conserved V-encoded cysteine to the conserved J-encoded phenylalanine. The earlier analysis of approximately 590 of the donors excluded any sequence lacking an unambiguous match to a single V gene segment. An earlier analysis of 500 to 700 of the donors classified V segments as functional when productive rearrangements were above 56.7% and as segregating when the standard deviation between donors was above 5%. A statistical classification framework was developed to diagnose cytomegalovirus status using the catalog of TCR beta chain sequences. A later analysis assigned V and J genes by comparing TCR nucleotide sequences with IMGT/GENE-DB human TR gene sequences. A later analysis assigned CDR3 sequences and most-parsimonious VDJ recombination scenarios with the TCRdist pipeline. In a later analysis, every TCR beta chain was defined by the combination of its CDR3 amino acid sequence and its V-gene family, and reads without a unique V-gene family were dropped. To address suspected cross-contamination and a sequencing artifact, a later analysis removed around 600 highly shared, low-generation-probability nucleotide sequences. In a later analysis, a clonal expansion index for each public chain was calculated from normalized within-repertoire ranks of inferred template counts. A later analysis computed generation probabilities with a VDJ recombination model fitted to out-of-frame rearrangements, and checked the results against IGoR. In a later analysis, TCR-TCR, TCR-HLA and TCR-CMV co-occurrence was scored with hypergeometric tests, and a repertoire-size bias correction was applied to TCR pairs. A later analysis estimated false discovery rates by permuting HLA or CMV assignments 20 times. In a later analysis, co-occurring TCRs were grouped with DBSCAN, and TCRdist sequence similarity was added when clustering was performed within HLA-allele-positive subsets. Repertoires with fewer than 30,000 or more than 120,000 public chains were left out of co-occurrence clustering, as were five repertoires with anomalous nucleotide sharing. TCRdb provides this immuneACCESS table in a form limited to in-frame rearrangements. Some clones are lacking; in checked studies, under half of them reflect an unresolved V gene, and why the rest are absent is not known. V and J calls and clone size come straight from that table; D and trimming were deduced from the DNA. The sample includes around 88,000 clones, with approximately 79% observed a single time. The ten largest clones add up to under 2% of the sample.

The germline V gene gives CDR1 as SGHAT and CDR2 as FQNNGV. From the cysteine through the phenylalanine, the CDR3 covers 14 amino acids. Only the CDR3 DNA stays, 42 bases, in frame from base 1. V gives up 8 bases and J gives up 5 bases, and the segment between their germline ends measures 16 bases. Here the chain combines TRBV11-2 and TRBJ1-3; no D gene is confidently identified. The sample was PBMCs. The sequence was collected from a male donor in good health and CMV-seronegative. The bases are TGTGCCAGCTTGTCCCCAGGCGAGCGAAACACCATATATTTT. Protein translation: CASLSPGERNTIYF.